This T cell receptor beta chain derives from a study of T cells in Graves' hyperthyroidism and ophthalmopathy. Study in general: Initial diagnosis, before any treatment, was when peripheral blood was collected.

With respect to this clonotype: Its antigen is currently unknown.

V lost 3 bases, J lost 5 bases, and 10 bases lay in between. The CDR3 length is 14 residues. RNA transcripts yielded amplified TCR beta CDR3 regions. Researchers ran a first-round RT-PCR on the TCR CDR3 using the HTBI primer set. From the multiplex PCR reads, TCRdb called clonotypes with MiXCR, one entry per CDR3 protein. The sample has some 650,000 distinct CDR3 sequences, 16% seen once. General study findings and limits: Expanded thyroid clonotypes (above 0.001) were mostly also found in blood.

Ophthalmopathy patients all had a Clinical Activity Score of at least 3, a NOSPECS grade of at least 4 and disease under 3 months old. Orbital computed tomography and thyroid ultrasound, together with serum TRAb and thyroxine and clinical symptoms, were used for diagnoses. Sequencing was carried out using blood. This TCR was sampled from a woman aged 40 to 55 with Graves' ophthalmopathy. V and J are TRBV12-3 or TRBV12-4 and TRBJ1-4, with unresolved D. In DNA form, the CDR3 reads TGTGCCAGCAGTTTGGAACTAACGAATGAAAAACTGTTTTTT. This encodes CASSLELTNEKLFF.